The present entry profiles one T cell receptor beta chain with its context. Its antigen specificity is not known. One base away there is no much larger clone; base qualities are not given. The data are from a study of T cells in Graves' hyperthyroidism and ophthalmopathy (dated by TCRdb to between 2018 and 2021). For context, the study as a whole: Peripheral blood was collected at initial diagnosis, before any treatment. A discovery cohort of approximately 97 patients, 43 with Graves' ophthalmopathy and about 60 with stable Graves' hyperthyroidism, was used to find distinguishing TCR V-J signatures. Whether ophthalmopathy could be predicted prospectively was tested in an independent validation cohort made up of about 18 hyperthyroidism patients plus 17 patients who later progressed to ophthalmopathy. For training and testing, the 100 or so patients in the discovery cohort were randomly divided in a 7:3 ratio. The study also compared thyroid tissue and blood T-cell repertoires from about 6 Graves' hyperthyroidism patients. After sampling, hyperthyroidism patients received methimazole starting at 30 mg daily, and ophthalmopathy patients received high-dose intravenous methylprednisolone. The paper describes TCR Vbeta CDR3 sequencing of more than 120 peripheral blood samples, made up of 43 ophthalmopathy patients, around 78 hyperthyroidism patients and 17 progressor patients.

Relative to germline, V is 8 bases shorter and J is 5 bases shorter, with 12 bases between their ends. The cysteine opens and the phenylalanine closes a CDR3 of 12 amino acids. Only CDR3 DNA is held: 36 bases, read in frame from base 1. CDR1 and CDR2 (SEHNR, FQNEAQ) derive from the germline V gene (reference sequence). The research as a whole found: In validation, the model predicted progression to ophthalmopathy a median of roughly 6.2 months before onset, with roughly 71% sensitivity and 72.22% specificity. Most expanded thyroid clonotypes (frequency above 0.001) were also detected in blood, a finding suggesting that blood repertoires may reflect thyroid immune responses. Ophthalmopathy was separated from stable hyperthyroidism by a 13 V-J signature model, with over 85% sensitivity and about 81% specificity obtained in cross-validation and 80%/75% obtained in testing. No statistical method was used to fix the sample size in advance, and group allocation was not hidden from the investigators.

TCR beta CDR3 regions were amplified from RNA transcripts. For the first round of RT-PCR on the TCR CDR3, the HTBI primer set was used together with the Qiagen OneStep RT-PCR kit. Libraries were constructed in a second round of multiplex PCR, after which size selection and purification were carried out. Paired-end sequencing of the libraries was performed with 100 bp reads on an Illumina HiSeq2000. Turning to the authors' computational methods: Raw data were processed with SOAPnuke, discarding reads with adapters, uncalled bases, mean Phred below 15, or no exact constant-primer or identifier match. COPE v1.2.5 was used to merge high-quality paired reads, and clonotypes were defined as unique nucleotide sequences. Clonotypes were aligned to IMGT TRBV, TRBD and TRBJ reference segments using MiTCR v1.1. The analysis was restricted to V-J combinations with a frequency above 0.0001, which together covered roughly 99% of the repertoires. A TCS score was defined as the ratio between F50 (clonal expansion) and ExV (chaos), using BLOSUM62-based TCRdist between CDR3 peptides within each V-J. Welch's t-statistics and random forest reduced 500 to 650 V-J features to 10 to 15, which were used in a naive Bayes classifier (R e1071). The similarity between thyroid and blood repertoires was quantified using the Morisita-Horn index. TCRdb cleaned the public reads at Q25 with fastp, built clones with MiXCR and kept in-frame beta chains. Each CDR3 protein appears once, grouped with its most common genes and DNA. In this record, the V and J calls reflect TCRdb's handling and not the investigators' own analysis. The sample profile shows 600,000 to 700,000 distinct CDR3 sequences; roughly 14% of them were found once. 3.5% to 4.5% of the sample rests with the top ten.

Ophthalmopathy patients had moderately to severely active disease, Clinical Activity Score of at least 3, NOSPECS grade of at least 4, and duration under 3 months. Exclusion was applied to patients with uncontrolled infections, other autoimmune diseases, pregnancy or lactation. Clinical symptoms, serum thyroxine and TRAb, thyroid ultrasound, and orbital computed tomography formed the basis for the diagnoses. Ficoll-Paque density gradient centrifugation was used to isolate PBMCs from about 10 ml of fresh peripheral blood. Total RNA was extracted with Trizol reagent, and quality was checked on an Agilent 2100 Bioanalyzer.

The sample comprised blood. This sequence uses TRBV7-9 and TRBJ1-1; the D gene is perhaps TRBD1, from 5 matching bases. This receptor was taken from a woman in her 40s with Graves' ophthalmopathy. The CDR3 has the sequence CASVFRETEAFF. The nucleotide sequence is given as TGTGCCAGCGTTTTCAGGGAGACTGAAGCTTTCTTT.